The present entry profiles one T cell receptor beta chain with its context. This clonotype was seen repeatedly, ten times or more. Its recognized antigen is unknown. Per-base qualities were not stored, and no clone one base away is much larger. The cysteine opens and the phenylalanine closes a CDR3 of 14 amino acids. CDR3 DNA is the only sequence kept; it has 42 bases, read in frame from the first base. V and J are truncated by 0 bases and 2 bases respectively, leaving an intervening sequence of 8 bases. Sequences GTSNPN (CDR1) and SVGIG (CDR2) are obtained from the germline V gene (reference sequence). The hyperthyroidism patients were between 18 and 65 years old and newly diagnosed, with a disease duration of less than 2 months. Any patient with an uncontrolled infection, another autoimmune disease, pregnancy or lactation was excluded. Diagnoses were based on clinical symptoms, serum thyroxine and TRAb, thyroid ultrasound and orbital computed tomography. Blood from progressor patients was drawn when they were first diagnosed with hyperthyroidism, before any ophthalmopathy symptoms appeared. PBMCs were isolated from 10 ml of fresh peripheral blood by Ficoll-Paque density gradient centrifugation. Progressor patients were first diagnosed with Graves' hyperthyroidism and then developed ophthalmopathy during follow-up. Trizol reagent was used to extract total RNA, and RNA quality was then checked on an Agilent 2100 Bioanalyzer.

The entry originates in a study of T cells in Graves' hyperthyroidism and ophthalmopathy (dated by TCRdb to between 2018 and 2021). General notes on the study: Peripheral blood was collected at initial diagnosis, before any treatment. TCR V-J signatures able to tell the groups apart were searched for in a discovery cohort of 100 patients, of whom around 42 had Graves' ophthalmopathy and around 58 had stable Graves' hyperthyroidism. Whether ophthalmopathy could be predicted prospectively was tested in an independent validation cohort made up of 18 hyperthyroidism patients plus 17 patients who later progressed to ophthalmopathy. The 90 to 100 discovery patients were randomly split 7:3 into training and test sets. Thyroid tissue and blood T-cell repertoires from six Graves' hyperthyroidism patients were also compared in the study. Following sampling, methimazole starting at 30 mg daily was given to hyperthyroidism patients, and high-dose intravenous methylprednisolone was given to ophthalmopathy patients. TCR Vbeta CDR3 sequencing of approximately 140 peripheral blood samples (under 45 ophthalmopathy, roughly 72 hyperthyroidism and about 17 progressor patients) is reported in the paper.

Amplification of TCR beta CDR3 regions was carried out from RNA transcripts. For the first round of RT-PCR on the TCR CDR3, the HTBI primer set was used together with the Qiagen OneStep RT-PCR kit. Libraries were constructed in a second round of multiplex PCR, after which size selection and purification were performed. The libraries were sequenced on an Illumina HiSeq2000 using paired-end 100 bp reads. Per the source publication's procedure: SOAPnuke was used to process the raw data, throwing out any read that contained adapters or uncalled bases, had a mean Phred below 15, or lacked an exact constant-primer or identifier match. COPE v1.2.5 was used to merge high-quality paired reads, and clonotypes were defined as unique nucleotide sequences. Clonotypes were aligned to IMGT TRBV, TRBD and TRBJ reference segments using MiTCR v1.1. The analysis was restricted to V-J combinations with a frequency above 0.0001, which together covered roughly 99% of the repertoires. A TCS score was defined as the ratio between F50 (clonal expansion) and ExV (chaos), using BLOSUM62-based TCRdist between CDR3 peptides within each V-J. Welch's t-statistics and random forest reduced roughly 540 V-J features to under 15, which were used in a naive Bayes classifier (R e1071). TCRdb trimmed public reads at Q25 via fastp, called clones via MiXCR and kept in-frame beta chains. One record per CDR3 amino acid sequence lists the most common genes and DNA. These V and J calls originate from TCRdb's pipeline instead of the authors' own analysis. The sample table shows hundreds of thousands of distinct CDR3 sequences, and roughly a sixth are seen once. The ten largest make up 16% of the sample.

General study outcomes and caveats: Sample size was not statistically predetermined, and blinding of investigators to group allocation was not performed. A model built on a 13 V-J signature distinguished ophthalmopathy from stable hyperthyroidism, reaching roughly 88% sensitivity and around 81% specificity in cross-validation and 80%/75% in testing. In validation, the model predicted progression to ophthalmopathy with around 71% sensitivity and over 72% specificity, a median of roughly seven months before onset. Most expanded thyroid clonotypes (frequency above 0.001) were also detected in blood, suggesting blood repertoires may reflect thyroid immune responses.

This sequence was found in a woman aged 45-65 years with Graves' hyperthyroidism that later progressed to Graves' ophthalmopathy. Recombination joined TRBV30 with TRBJ1-5, with the identity of the D gene unclear. Input material: blood. The CDR3 in this case is CAWSVRSGNQPQHF. The sequenced DNA is TGTGCCTGGAGTGTACGATCCGGCAATCAGCCCCAGCATTTT.